The 15 T cell receptor beta chains presented below share a single source sample, sequenced in a study of cytomegalovirus exposure and HLA in healthy donors (dated by TCRdb to between 2016 and 2019). The library was generated by the immunoSEQ multiplex PCR assay. For the multiplex PCR, a mixture combining 60 forward primers for TCR Vbeta segments and 13 reverse primers for TCR Jbeta segments was used. TCRdb holds this immuneACCESS table with in-frame rearrangements only. Some clones are missing; in checked studies, unresolved V genes explain under half, and the rest has no known cause. The sample table contains over 150,000 clones; only one count was recorded for about four fifths of them. Of the sample, about 1.6% falls within the top ten clones. The sample was PBMCs. These TCRs come from a girl aged 5 to 17 in good health and CMV-seropositive.

The CDR3 loop is CASKEGGGRNYGYTF. Here the CDR3 DNA reads TGTGCCAGCAAGGAAGGGGGGGGGAGGAACTATGGCTACACCTTC. The chain uses TRBV21-1 and TRBJ1-2. TRBV21-1 is marked as a pseudogene. The CDR3 sequence is 15 residues long.

The sample holds one count of this clone. This rearrangement joins TRBV2 to TRBJ1-6; D uncertain. Germline V gene lookup returns CDR1 SNHLY and CDR2 FYNNEI. V was shortened by 11 bases and J by 8 bases, with 13 bases between the two germline ends. This CDR3 spans 12 amino acids. The CDR3 sequence: CARRVRDSPLHF. CDR3 DNA: TGTGCCCGACGGGTCCGGGATTCACCCCTCCACTTT.

This clone was recorded only once. The V gene is TRBV27, the J gene TRBJ2-1, with 7 bases fitting TRBD1. Germline-derived CDR1 and CDR2 are MNHEY and SMNVEV (reference sequence). CDR3 length: 15 residues. V gave up 5 bases and J gave up 1 base; unmatched junction bases: 5. The CDR3 sequence: CASSGTAVSYNEQFF. The CDR3 bases are TGTGCCAGCAGTGGGACAGCCGTTTCCTACAATGAGCAGTTCTTC.

This sequence joins TRBV10-3 and TRBJ1-1; D unclear. CDR3 length equals 14 residues. Germline values: CDR1 ENHRY, CDR2 SYGVKD. Trimming shortened V by 0 bases and J by 2 bases, and 7 bases separated the two germline ends. The CDR3 sequence is CAISESRGNTEAFF. CDR3 sequence (DNA): TGTGCCATCAGTGAGTCTCGGGGAAACACTGAAGCTTTCTTT.

The chain couples TRBV30 to TRBJ2-1, with 10 bases matching TRBD2. CDR3 length: 14 residues. Germline assignment: CDR1 GTSNPN and CDR2 SVGIG (reference sequence). V lost 7 bases to trimming and J lost 2 bases; unmatched junction nucleotides: 5. The CDR3 nucleotides are TGTGCCTCGAGCGGGAGGGGCACCTACAATGAGCAGTTCTTC. Translated: CASSGRGTYNEQFF.

The chain carries TRBV5-1 and TRBJ2-7; 9 bases align to TRBD1. The CDR3 contains 14 residues. The V and J ends lost 3 bases and 5 bases, in that order; junction bases with no gene match: 6. The germline V gene encodes CDR1 SGHRS and CDR2 YFSETQ. The CDR3 is CASSSRDRVHEQYF. The CDR3 DNA reads TGCGCCAGCAGCTCCCGGGACAGGGTCCACGAGCAGTACTTC.

The chain links TRBV21-1 to TRBJ1-2; the table calls TRBD1, which could not be checked here. TRBV21-1 is a recognized pseudogene. The CDR3 totals 16 residues. In DNA, the CDR3 is TGTGCCAGCAGCATAAAAAGACAGGGGTTTTGTTGTGGCTACACCTTC. The encoded protein is CASSIKRQGFCCGYTF.

The chain carries TRBV28 and TRBJ1-2; unclear D gene. The CDR3 sequence is 11 residues long. Germline V gene lookup returns CDR1 MDHEN and CDR2 SYDVKM. V lost 5 bases to trimming and J lost 7 bases, with 8 bases between them. The CDR3 sequence is CASSDMGGYTF. The CDR3 DNA reads as TGTGCCAGCAGTGACATGGGTGGCTACACCTTC.

The V and J genes are TRBV6-5 and TRBJ1-2; 7 bases align to TRBD1. V dropped 6 bases and J dropped 7; count of bases not matched to a gene: 2. CDR1 MNHEY and CDR2 SVGAGI come from the germline V gene. This CDR3 is built from 11 residues. The CDR3 DNA reads as TGTGCCAGCAGGACAGGGTTTGGCTACACCTTC. Protein sequence: CASRTGFGYTF.

The chain uses TRBV30 and TRBJ1-2; no firm D call. V was clipped by 4 bases and J by 8 bases, with 11 bases between them. CDR3 size: 11 residues. Germline CDR1 and CDR2: GTSNPN and SVGIG (reference sequence). The CDR3 loop reads CAWTPGEGYTF. CDR3 nucleotide sequence: TGTGCCTGGACCCCCGGGGAAGGCTACACCTTC.

This clone was counted only a few times. The chain uses TRBV5-1 and TRBJ2-7; 8 bases match TRBD2. V lost 4 bases, J lost 1 base, and 4 bases stayed unmatched. Germline assignment: CDR1 SGHRS and CDR2 YFSETQ. This CDR3 is 14 amino acids long. The CDR3 spells CASSQRGRSYEQYF. The CDR3 coding sequence is TGCGCCAGCAGCCAGCGGGGGAGGTCCTACGAGCAGTACTTC.

The chain joins TRBV7-3 to TRBJ2-2; D remains ambiguous. Per the germline V gene, CDR1 is SGHTA and CDR2 is FQGTGA. Trimming shortened V by 4 bases and J by 3 bases, and 3 bases separated the two germline ends. The CDR3 is 12 residues long. The CDR3 protein is CASSSYTGELFF. DNA for the CDR3: TGTGCCAGCAGCTCATACACCGGGGAGCTGTTTTTT. Drawing the rest from reference TRBV7-3 and TRBJ2-2, the complete variable domain is GAGVSQTPSNKVTEKGKYVELRCDPISGHTALYWYRQSLGQGPEFLIYFQGTGAADDSGLPNDRFFAVRPEGSVSTLKIQRTERGDSAVYLCASSSYTGELFFGEGSRLTVL.

In nucleotides, the CDR3 is TGTGCCAGCAGCTTAATGGCGGGAGTCTCCTACAATGAGCAGTTCTTC. It codes for CASSLMAGVSYNEQFF. The chain links TRBV7-2 to TRBJ2-1; 7 nucleotides line up with TRBD2. CDR3 length: 16 residues. Germline CDR1 and CDR2: SGHTA and FQGNSA. The V and J ends lost 2 bases and 0 bases, in that order; junction bases with no gene match: 4.

The V gene is TRBV13, the J gene TRBJ1-3; 11 bases agree with TRBD1. This CDR3 is built from 18 residues. Germline assignment: CDR1 PRHDT and CDR2 FYEKMQ (reference sequence). The junction had 15 bases not matched to a gene; V was cut back by 4 bases and J by 7 bases. The chain's CDR3 is CASSYRDRGKGLFNTIYF. The CDR3, as DNA: TGTGCCAGCAGCTACCGGGACAGGGGGAAGGGGTTGTTTAACACCATATATTTT.

The V call is TRBV30, the J call TRBJ1-1; D may be TRBD1 (6 bases). Germline V lookup: CDR1 GTSNPN, CDR2 SVGIG (reference sequence). Trimming took 5 bases from V and 0 from J, leaving 10 bases between them. The CDR3 contains 13 residues. For the CDR3, the DNA is TGTGCCTGGGGCGGACAGCTGAACACTGAAGCTTTCTTT. This gives the protein CAWGGQLNTEAFF.